The rows below give T cell receptor beta chains drawn from one sample of a study. TCRdb processed the 5' RACE reads anew with MiXCR; each CDR3 protein has one entry. The table has 35,000 to 50,000 distinct CDR3 sequences, around 28% seen once. The sample consisted of tumor-infiltrating memory CD4+ T cells sorted from the breast tumor. Receptors originate from a female donor with breast cancer. Each CDR3 is given with its conserved first and last residue. D genes are given only for firm matches. Part of the rows lack a size; the others show once, few, many or a class for expanded clones.

V: TRBV6-1; size: .; J: TRBJ1-5; D: TRBD1; CDR3: CASSRDRASNQPQHF; DNA: TGTGCCAGCAGTCGGGACAGGGCCAGCAATCAGCCCCAGCATTTT
V: TRBV7-8; size: few; J: TRBJ2-7; D: .; CDR3: CASSLRRRGRTSYEQYF; DNA: TGTGCCAGCAGCTTACGAAGGCGGGGACGGACCTCCTACGAGCAGTACTTC
V: TRBV20-1; size: .; J: TRBJ2-5; D: TRBD2; CDR3: CSASSLAIRETQYF; DNA: TGCAGTGCAAGCTCACTAGCGATCAGAGAGACCCAGTACTTC
V: TRBV4-1; size: few; J: TRBJ1-5; D: .; CDR3: CASSQRPAGQLHNQPQHF; DNA: TGCGCCAGCAGCCAACGCCCGGCTGGACAGCTTCATAATCAGCCCCAGCATTTT
V: TRBV9; size: .; J: TRBJ2-5; D: .; CDR3: CASSVGTRAKETQYF; DNA: TGTGCCAGCAGCGTCGGGACAAGGGCCAAAGAGACCCAGTACTTC
V: TRBV4-1; size: few; J: TRBJ1-5; D: .; CDR3: CASSQEPGADQPQHF; DNA: TGCGCCAGCAGCCAAGAACCAGGGGCGGATCAGCCCCAGCATTTT
V: TRBV4-2; size: few; J: TRBJ2-7; D: TRBD1; CDR3: CASSQDWDRLYEQYF; DNA: TGTGCCAGCAGCCAAGATTGGGACAGGTTATACGAGCAGTACTTC
V: TRBV7-3; size: .; J: TRBJ2-2; D: TRBD2; CDR3: CASSPGLAGTGELFF; DNA: TGTGCCAGCAGCCCCGGACTAGCGGGCACCGGGGAGCTGTTTTTT
V: TRBV7-9; size: .; J: TRBJ2-3; D: TRBD2; CDR3: CASSYRLAGNTDTQYF; DNA: TGTGCCAGCAGCTACAGACTAGCGGGGAACACAGATACGCAGTATTTT
V: TRBV20-1; size: many; J: TRBJ1-1; D: .; CDR3: CSARDLGGALNTEAFF; DNA: TGCAGTGCTAGAGATCTGGGGGGCGCACTGAACACTGAAGCTTTCTTT
V: TRBV12-3/TRBV12-4; size: .; J: TRBJ1-2; D: .; CDR3: CASSSAQNNYGYAF; DNA: TGTGCCAGCAGTTCTGCTCAAAATAACTATGGCTACGCCTTC
V: TRBV20-1; size: .; J: TRBJ2-3; D: .; CDR3: CSAYTDTQYF; DNA: TGCAGCGCCTATACGGATACGCAGTATTTT
V: TRBV6-1; size: .; J: TRBJ1-2; D: TRBD1; CDR3: CASSVTGVSYGYTF; DNA: TGTGCCAGCAGTGTGACAGGGGTGAGCTATGGCTACACCTTC
V: TRBV7-9; size: few; J: TRBJ2-7; D: .; CDR3: CASRHRVRDEQYF; DNA: TGTGCCAGCAGGCACAGGGTCAGGGACGAGCAGTACTTC
V: TRBV4-1; size: .; J: TRBJ2-7; D: .; CDR3: CASSQDPPGPSSFEQYF; DNA: TGCGCCAGCAGCCAAGATCCCCCAGGGCCCAGCTCCTTCGAGCAGTACTTC
V: TRBV5-1; size: .; J: TRBJ2-7; D: TRBD1; CDR3: CASSLVATGILTYEQYF; DNA: TGCGCCAGCAGCTTGGTGGCGACAGGGATCCTAACCTACGAGCAGTACTTC
V: TRBV12-3/TRBV12-4; size: few; J: TRBJ1-6; D: .; CDR3: CASSLAIEDSPFGSPLHF; DNA: TGTGCCAGCAGTTTAGCTATCGAGGACAGCCCCTTTGGATCACCCCTCCACTTT
V: TRBV4-2; size: .; J: TRBJ1-6; D: .; CDR3: CASSQVPGDSPLHF; DNA: TGTGCCAGCAGCCAAGTTCCCGGGGACTCACCCCTCCACTTT
V: TRBV6-5; size: .; J: TRBJ2-7; D: .; CDR3: CASSFILAGGPLYEQYF; DNA: TGTGCCAGCAGTTTCATACTCGCAGGGGGGCCTCTCTACGAGCAGTACTTC
V: TRBV7-7; size: many; J: TRBJ2-1; D: .; CDR3: CASAVGFTNEQFF; DNA: TGTGCTAGCGCCGTGGGGTTTACAAATGAGCAGTTCTTC
V: TRBV13; size: .; J: TRBJ1-5; D: .; CDR3: CASSKQGTQPQHF; DNA: TGTGCCAGCAGCAAACAGGGTACTCAGCCCCAGCATTTT
V: TRBV4-2; size: few; J: TRBJ2-4; D: TRBD2; CDR3: CASSQELAGVENIQYF; DNA: TGTGCCAGCAGCCAAGAACTAGCGGGAGTGGAAAACATTCAGTACTTC
V: TRBV29-1; size: .; J: TRBJ2-1; D: .; CDR3: CSVQESGPYNEQFF; DNA: TGCAGCGTTCAGGAGTCGGGACCTTACAATGAGCAGTTCTTC
V: TRBV5-1; size: .; J: TRBJ2-7; D: .; CDR3: CASSLTRDVYEQYF; DNA: TGCGCCAGCAGCTTGACCCGGGACGTTTACGAGCAGTACTTC
V: TRBV20-1; size: many; J: TRBJ2-5; D: .; CDR3: CSARILAPYQETQYF; DNA: TGCAGTGCTAGGATTCTAGCTCCGTACCAAGAGACCCAGTACTTC
V: TRBV7-3; size: .; J: TRBJ1-2; D: .; CDR3: CASSFNRGVLFTF; DNA: TGTGCCAGCAGTTTCAACCGGGGCGTGCTTTTCACCTTC
V: TRBV4-2; size: .; J: TRBJ2-2; D: .; CDR3: CASSQERARSDGNTGELFF; DNA: TGTGCCAGCAGCCAAGAAAGGGCCCGGAGTGACGGGAACACCGGGGAGCTGTTTTTT
V: TRBV7-9; size: .; J: TRBJ1-5; D: .; CDR3: CASSLRTDNQPQHF; DNA: TGTGCCAGCAGCTTGCGGACAGACAATCAGCCCCAGCATTTT
V: TRBV28; size: .; J: TRBJ2-1; D: .; CDR3: CASSLGLAAKQFF; DNA: TGTGCCAGCAGTTTAGGTTTAGCGGCAAAGCAGTTCTTC
V: TRBV20-1; size: .; J: TRBJ1-2; D: .; CDR3: CSAGTADYGYTF; DNA: TGCAGTGCCGGGACCGCCGACTATGGCTACACCTTC
V: TRBV7-3; size: few; J: TRBJ2-5; D: .; CDR3: CASSLGPAETQYF; DNA: TGTGCCAGCAGCTTAGGTCCAGCAGAGACCCAGTACTTC
V: TRBV27; size: few; J: TRBJ2-2; D: TRBD2; CDR3: CASSLLGSGAGELFF; DNA: TGTGCCAGCAGTTTATTGGGTAGCGGGGCCGGGGAGCTGTTTTTT
V: TRBV13; size: few; J: TRBJ2-3; D: .; CDR3: CASSLAAGFTDTQYF; DNA: TGTGCCAGCAGCTTAGCGGCGGGATTCACAGATACGCAGTATTTT
V: TRBV28; size: .; J: TRBJ1-2; D: TRBD1; CDR3: CASSLWAGGGYTF; DNA: TGTGCCAGCAGTTTATGGGCAGGGGGTGGCTACACCTTC
V: TRBV4-1; size: .; J: TRBJ2-1; D: .; CDR3: CASSQGSVSNEQFF; DNA: TGCGCCAGCAGCCAAGGTTCCGTTTCCAATGAGCAGTTCTTC
V: TRBV9; size: few; J: TRBJ2-1; D: TRBD2; CDR3: CASRTSGREDNEQFF; DNA: TGTGCCAGCAGGACCAGCGGGAGGGAGGACAATGAGCAGTTCTTC
V: TRBV18; size: few; J: TRBJ2-3; D: TRBD1; CDR3: CASSPGTDTDTQYF; DNA: TGTGCCAGCTCCCCCGGGACAGACACAGATACGCAGTATTTT
V: TRBV20-1; size: .; J: TRBJ2-3; D: TRBD2; CDR3: CSAMRGGLDTQYF; DNA: TGCAGTGCGATGCGGGGGGGCCTAGATACGCAGTATTTT
V: TRBV20-1; size: .; J: TRBJ1-1; D: TRBD1; CDR3: CSASDQRTGLNTEAFF; DNA: TGCAGTGCTAGCGATCAGAGGACAGGACTGAACACTGAAGCTTTCTTT
V: TRBV27; size: few; J: TRBJ2-1; D: .; CDR3: CASSLGGSSYNEQFF; DNA: TGTGCCAGCAGTTTAGGTGGTAGCTCCTACAATGAGCAGTTCTTC
V: TRBV27; size: .; J: TRBJ1-2; D: .; CDR3: CASSLGRAYGYTF; DNA: TGTGCCAGCAGTTTGGGCAGGGCGTATGGCTACACCTTC
V: TRBV29-1; size: .; J: TRBJ2-2; D: .; CDR3: CSGRGGGELFF; DNA: TGCAGCGGACGTGGGGGGGGGGAGCTGTTTTTT
V: TRBV25-1; size: .; J: TRBJ2-7; D: .; CDR3: CASSEAGHLTYEQYF; DNA: TGTGCCAGCAGTGAAGCAGGACACCTTACCTACGAGCAGTACTTC
V: TRBV7-2; size: few; J: TRBJ1-3; D: .; CDR3: CASSLDFLGYSGNTIYF; DNA: TGTGCCAGCAGCTTAGATTTTTTGGGGTACTCTGGAAACACCATATATTTT